This T cell receptor beta chain was documented in a study of blood T cell repertoires in COVID-19. Study-wide background: Samples representing acute and convalescent COVID-19 were sourced from the United States, Italy and Spain.

As processed by the authors: Amplified reference gene primers provided the basis for estimating nucleated cell counts. Clones were read by immunoSEQ multiplex PCR, and TCRdb kept only the in-frame ones, dropping some. The DNA gave D and trimming, while V, J and clone size come from that table. Among hundreds of thousands of clones, just over 85% were seen once, and the ten largest hold roughly 15%. This CDR3 has 17 residues. V was pared by 3 bases and J by 7 bases, with 14 bases of the junction left unmatched. The V gene's germline CDR1 is KGHDR and CDR2 SFDVKD. The cohort comprised adults aged roughly 18 to 95 years residing in 24 US areas. Membership in each cohort depended on participant-reported clinical history.

The source is a young man who had recovered from COVID-19. The J gene is TRBJ1-2, the V gene TRBV24-1, with 9 bases aligning to TRBD1. What was sequenced was PBMCs or T cells enriched from blood (not recorded which). CDR3 sequence (DNA): TGTGCCACCAGTGATCCGGGACAGGGTTCCTTTTTGGGTGGCTACACCTTC. It encodes CATSDPGQGSFLGGYTF.